A single T cell receptor (beta chain) is shown here with its context. Its antigen is not identified. Genes and germline come from the mouse. Coverage ceases 4 residues before the CDR3 finishes, and the germline J gene fills in the end. The data belong to a study of CD8+ T cells in alopecia areata. V was clipped by 6 bases and J by 2 bases, with 10 bases between them. Germline lookup yields CDR1 FNHDT and CDR2 SITEND (reference sequence). CDR3 length: 13 residues. RNA, once extracted, was reverse transcribed into cDNA for use as the sequencing template. Assay used: immunoSEQ multiplex PCR; TCRdb lists only in-frame clones, some missing. The sample lists roughly 260,000 clones, none appearing once, the ten largest making up 1.2%. Cell sorting was performed on pooled cutaneous lymph node cells with CD4, CD8alpha, NKG2D, NKG2ACE and other markers. Broader study findings: In patients, TCRs were shared less clearly than in mice, and HLA may possibly be involved.

The clonotype was recovered from a C3H/HeJ mouse with alopecia areata. For the strain, the MHC haplotype given is H2-k. The specimen was CD4+ T cells sorted from a lymph node. The genes are TRBV19 and TRBJ2-5, with D maybe TRBD1 (6 bases). The CDR3 DNA, read in part, is TGTGCCAGCACCACAGGGAGCCAAGAC. It yields the protein CASTTGSQD. The CDR3 as a whole reads CASTTGSQDTQYF.